The clone carrying this T cell receptor (beta chain) appeared a few times. Antigen specificity is unknown. Within the sample, other DNA sequences also encode this same CDR3. Expressed TCRB transcripts were sequenced because the entire RNA isolate underwent reverse transcription. TCRdb's table, derived via immunoSEQ multiplex PCR, lists solely in-frame clones and lacks some. The profile shows over 600,000 clones, around an eighth of them singletons. This sample was taken from a study of beta chain features in type 1 diabetes. Study results and caveats: All four CD4+ subsets from Type 1 diabetes patients carried moderately but significantly shorter TCRB CDR3s. At VDJ recombination sites, type 1 diabetes patients had fewer insertions and more deleted nucleotides.

The receptor comes from a young man with type 1 diabetes. What was sequenced was naive CD4+ T cells from blood.

This CDR3 reads CASSQDGSYGYTF. The CDR3 region has the DNA TGTGCCAGCAGCCAAGATGGGAGCTACGGCTACACCTTC. This chain connects TRBV14 to TRBJ1-2; D is unclear. From germline, CDR1 is SGHDN and CDR2 FVKESK. V dropped 0 bases and J dropped 8 bases, with 10 bases sitting between them. The CDR3 is made up of 13 amino acids.